A selection of T cell receptor beta chains follows, all from one sample in a study. Only in-frame clones appear in the TCRdb table, and some are missing; sequencing was by immunoSEQ multiplex PCR. The sample has under 65,000 clones; about 92% are singletons. Input material: PBMCs. The receptors come from a man in his forties with rheumatoid arthritis. The CDR3 runs from the conserved cysteine through the conserved F or W. Each record gives: J gene, D gene, CDR3 length, V gene, CDR3 DNA, CDR3 protein. A D gene is named only where the DNA matches it firmly.

TRBJ1-5,.,13,TRBV4-2,TGTGCCAGCAGCCAAGATTCCTCACAGCCCCAGCATTTT,CASSQDSSQPQHF
TRBJ1-2,.,13,TRBV9,TGTGCCAGCAGCCCCCGCGGGGGCTCTGGCTACACCTTC,CASSPRGGSGYTF
TRBJ2-3,.,11,TRBV5-1,TGCGCCAGCAGCTTTGGGGGTACGCAGTATTTT,CASSFGGTQYF
TRBJ2-4,TRBD2,16,TRBV4-1,TGCGCCAGCAGCTTCGACTTGGCGGGGGGTTTAAACATTCAGTACTTC,CASSFDLAGGLNIQYF
TRBJ2-7,.,12,TRBV28,TGTGCCAGCAGCCTCAGGATCTACGAGCAGTACTTC,CASSLRIYEQYF
TRBJ1-6,.,13,TRBV27,TGTGCCAGCACCCAGGACAGTAATTCACCCCTCCACTTT,CASTQDSNSPLHF
TRBJ2-1,TRBD1,15,TRBV6-5,TGTGCCAGCAGACCTGGACAGGGGACCTACAATGAGCAGTTCTTC,CASRPGQGTYNEQFF
TRBJ2-7,.,14,TRBV14,TGTGCCAGCAGCCAAGAAATTGGGGCCTACGAGCAGTACTTC,CASSQEIGAYEQYF
TRBJ1-4,TRBD1,15,TRBV10-3,TGTGCCATCAGTGGGACGACAGGGGCAACGGAAAAACTGTTTTTT,CAISGTTGATEKLFF
TRBJ2-5,TRBD1,14,TRBV6-5,TGTGCCAGCAGTTACGGGACAGGTTCTGAGACCCAGTACTTC,CASSYGTGSETQYF
TRBJ2-3,.,14,TRBV19,TGTGCCCGGAGGCACCGTCCGAGCACAGATACGCAGTATTTT,CARRHRPSTDTQYF
TRBJ1-2,TRBD1,13,TRBV5-4,TGTGCCAGCAGCCAGGGGGCGCGAGATGGCTACACCTTC,CASSQGARDGYTF
TRBJ2-3,.,16,TRBV6-2/TRBV6-3,TGTGCCAGCAGTTACGGGCTGGGACAAAGCACAGATACGCAGTATTTT,CASSYGLGQSTDTQYF
TRBJ2-2,TRBD2,15,TRBV11-2,TGTGCCAGCAGCTCCGGGACTAGGAGGATCGGGGAGCTGTTTTTT,CASSSGTRRIGELFF